This TCR beta chain was identified in a study of blood T cell repertoires in COVID-19. Study-level background: Material from acute and convalescent COVID-19 was sourced from the United States, Italy and Spain.

Study processing details: The assay estimated nucleated cells by amplifying reference gene primers. TCRdb's table, derived via immunoSEQ multiplex PCR, lists solely in-frame clones and lacks some. Clone size and V and J calls were adopted from that table, with D and trimming inferred from the DNA. The sample holds some 130,000 clones; 84% are singletons and the top ten take about two fifths. The CDR3 loop spans 15 amino acids. Germline-derived CDR1 and CDR2 are LNHDA and SQIVND (reference sequence). Trimming removed 6 bases from V and 3 bases from J; junction bases left unmatched: 4. The sequence was collected from a human donor in a cohort sampled during active COVID-19. The chain is built from TRBV19 and TRBJ1-6; 8 positions match TRBD1. Sequencing input: peripheral blood. The CDR3 region has the DNA TGTGCCAGTAGCCCCGGACAGGGCTATAATTCACCCCTCCACTTT. The encoded protein is CASSPGQGYNSPLHF. Variable domain in full (rest from reference TRBV19 and TRBJ1-6): DGGITQSPKYLFRKEGQNVTLSCEQNLNHDAMYWYRQDPGQGLRLIYYSQIVNDFQKGDIAEGYSVSREKKESFPLTVTSAQKNPTAFYLCASSPGQGYNSPLHFGNGTRLTVT.